This T cell receptor (beta chain) was captured in a study of T cell responses to AZD1222 COVID-19 vaccine. Germline lookup yields CDR1 SGHVS and CDR2 FNYEAQ. The CDR3 extends over 15 amino acids. Trimming removed 5 bases from V and 3 bases from J, with 14 bases in between. In its sample, this clone was seen a few times. Using immunoSEQ multiplex PCR, the repertoire was profiled, and TCRdb retains in-frame clones only, with some absent. The sample has about 120,000 clones, roughly nine tenths seen once. The sequences come from peripheral blood, collected on day 0 of AZD1222 vaccination. This TCR came from an adult in good health. This chain connects TRBV7-6 to TRBJ2-1, with TRBD2 as a possible D gene (5 bases). The CDR3 spells CASSGDAGVYNEQFF. The CDR3 DNA sequence: TGTGCCAGCAGCGGGGATGCGGGTGTCTACAATGAGCAGTTCTTC.